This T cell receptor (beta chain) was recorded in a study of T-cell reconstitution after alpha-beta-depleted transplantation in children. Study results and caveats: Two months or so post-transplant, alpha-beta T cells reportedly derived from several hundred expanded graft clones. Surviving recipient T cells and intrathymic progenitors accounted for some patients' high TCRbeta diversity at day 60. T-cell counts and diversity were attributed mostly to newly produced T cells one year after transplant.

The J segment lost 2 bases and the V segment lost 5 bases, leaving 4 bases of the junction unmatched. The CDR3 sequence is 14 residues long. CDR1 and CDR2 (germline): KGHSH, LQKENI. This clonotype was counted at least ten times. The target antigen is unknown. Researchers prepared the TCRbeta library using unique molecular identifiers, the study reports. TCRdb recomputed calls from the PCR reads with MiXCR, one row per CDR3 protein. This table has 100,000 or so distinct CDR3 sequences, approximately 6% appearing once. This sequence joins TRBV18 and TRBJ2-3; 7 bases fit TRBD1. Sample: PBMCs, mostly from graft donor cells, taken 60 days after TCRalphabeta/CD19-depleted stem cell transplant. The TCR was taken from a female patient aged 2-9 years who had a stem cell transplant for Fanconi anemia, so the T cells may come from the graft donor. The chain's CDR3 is CASSADRNTDTQYF. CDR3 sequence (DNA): TGTGCCAGCTCAGCGGACAGGAACACAGATACGCAGTATTTT.